Each of the 15 T cell receptor beta chains below was sequenced from the same sample in a study of T cell responses to AZD1222 COVID-19 vaccine. The table came from immunoSEQ multiplex PCR; TCRdb's copy has only in-frame clones and leaves some out. The repertoire includes 180,000 or so clones, about 90% of them detected once, and 1.3% sits in the top ten. Sample: peripheral blood, taken 28 days after the second AZD1222 dose. Receptors originate from an adult who received the AZD1222 COVID-19 vaccine.

The chain recombines TRBV3-1 (or the pseudogene TRBV3-2) with TRBJ1-1, with 9 bases identical to TRBD1. Trimming cost V 5 bases and J 4 bases; bases outside gene matches: 2. There are 13 residues in the CDR3. Germline CDR1 and CDR2: LGHDT and YNNKEL (reference sequence). The CDR3 DNA follows: TGTGCCAGCAGCGAACAGGGGGCCACTGAAGCTTTCTTT. This sequence encodes CASSEQGATEAFF.

The rearrangement links TRBV6-5 to TRBJ2-1, with 8 bases lining up with TRBD2. CDR3 length equals 15 residues. Germline V gives CDR1 MNHEY, CDR2 SVGAGI. The V gene end was trimmed by 6 bases and the J gene end by 0 bases; junction bases not matched to a gene: 4. The CDR3 loop is CASRIAGYSYNEQFF. Written as DNA, the CDR3 is TGTGCCAGCAGGATAGCGGGGTACTCCTACAATGAGCAGTTCTTC.

The CDR3 spells CASSYARRGEQFF. The CDR3 DNA sequence: TGTGCCAGCAGTTACGCGCGTCGGGGTGAGCAGTTCTTC. The chain combines TRBV6-5 with TRBJ2-1; a possible D gene is TRBD2 (5 bases). CDR1 and CDR2 from the germline V gene are MNHEY and SVGAGI. V lost 2 bases to trimming and J lost 9 bases, with 11 bases between them. The CDR3 covers 13 residues.

This clone has only one observation. V and J are TRBV3-1 (or the pseudogene TRBV3-2) and TRBJ2-3, with D possibly being TRBD2 (5 bases). V was clipped by 0 bases and J by 0 bases, with 10 bases between them. CDR3 length: 16 amino acids. Germline CDR1 and CDR2: LGHDT and YNNKEL (reference sequence). CDR3 residues: CASSQDRGWSTDTQYF. The CDR3 DNA reads TGTGCCAGCAGCCAAGACCGCGGGTGGAGCACAGATACGCAGTATTTT.

The rearrangement uses TRBV6-1 and TRBJ1-2, with D possibly being TRBD1 (5 bases). V was pared by 2 bases and J by 5 bases, with 12 bases between. The CDR3 runs 14 residues. In germline, CDR1 is MNHNS, CDR2 SASEGT. CDR3 sequence reads: CASSERQNKYGYTF. The CDR3 region has the DNA TGTGCCAGCAGTGAAAGACAGAACAAATATGGCTACACCTTC.

This clone was counted once. The chain is built from TRBV5-1 and TRBJ1-5, with 8 bases lining up with TRBD1. CDR3 length: 14 residues. Germline trimming cut 0 bases from V and 6 bases from J; bases unmatched to any gene: 2. Germline V CDR1 and CDR2: SGHRS, YFSETQ. The CDR3 sequence is CASSLGGQGQPQHF. The CDR3 region has the DNA TGCGCCAGCAGCTTGGGAGGACAGGGTCAGCCCCAGCATTTT.

This sequence joins TRBV30 and TRBJ1-6; D is possibly TRBD1 (6 bases). CDR1 GTSNPN and CDR2 SVGIG come from the germline V gene (reference sequence). V lost 4 bases and J 5 bases, leaving 9 bases between the germline ends. This CDR3 comprises 13 residues. CDR3 protein: CAWTRTDNSPLHF. In DNA, the CDR3 is TGTGCCTGGACCCGGACAGATAATTCACCCCTCCACTTT.

The J gene is TRBJ1-2, the V gene TRBV7-3; TRBD1 matches at 7 bases. The germline V gene encodes CDR1 SGHTA and CDR2 FQGTGA. The V segment lost 4 bases and the J segment 6 bases; nucleotides outside the gene matches: 26. The CDR3 runs to 20 residues. The DNA for the CDR3 is TGTGCCAGCAGCTCCCAAAAGGTGAGACAGGGAAGAACGACTGAGGATGGCTACACCTTC. Its translation is CASSSQKVRQGRTTEDGYTF.

In the case of this clone: Different DNA sequences within this sample yield the same CDR3. V is TRBV3-1 (or the pseudogene TRBV3-2) and J is TRBJ2-7, with 13 positions matching TRBD2. The J segment lost 6 bases and the V segment lost 3 bases, leaving 2 bases of the junction unmatched. CDR3 length: 14 residues. In germline, CDR1 is LGHDT, CDR2 YNNKEL (reference sequence). CDR3 DNA: TGTGCCAGCAGCCAGGGACTAGCGGGACTCGAGCAGTACTTC. This encodes CASSQGLAGLEQYF.

V usage is TRBV19 and J usage is TRBJ1-1; 10 bases fit TRBD1. The CDR3 spans 15 residues. The V gene's germline CDR1 is LNHDA and CDR2 SQIVND (reference sequence). J lost 0 bases, V lost 9 bases, and 7 bases had no gene match. The chain's CDR3 is CASLQDRGMNTEAFF. CDR3 sequence (DNA): TGTGCCAGCCTGCAGGACAGGGGGATGAACACTGAAGCTTTCTTT.

The rearrangement joins TRBV18 to TRBJ1-4; TRBD1 agrees at 7 bases. The CDR3 contains 15 residues. Germline trimming cut 5 bases from V and 3 bases from J; bases unmatched to any gene: 6. Germline-derived CDR1 and CDR2 are KGHSH and LQKENI. The CDR3 bases are TGTGCCAGCTCAGAACCGGGACAGTCTAATGAAAAACTGTTTTTT. As protein: CASSEPGQSNEKLFF.

The chain is built from TRBV28 and TRBJ1-5, with D perhaps matching TRBD1 (5 bases). V lost 3 bases, J lost 5 bases, and 11 bases lay in between. Per germline, CDR1 MDHEN and CDR2 SYDVKM. The CDR3 contains 14 residues. CDR3 DNA: TGTGCCAGCAGTTTGGTAGGGGTTGATCAGCCCCAGCATTTT. Amino acids: CASSLVGVDQPQHF.

The rearrangement uses TRBV7-8 and TRBJ1-5; D gene unclear. Trimming left V 4 bases short and J 1 base short, with 20 bases between. Germline V CDR1 and CDR2: SGHVS, FQNEAQ. This CDR3 contains 18 residues. CDR3: CASSSKRDMGSSNQPQHF. Written as DNA, the CDR3 is TGTGCCAGCAGCTCTAAAAGAGACATGGGGTCCAGCAATCAGCCCCAGCATTTT.

This clone was seen a few times. The chain employs TRBV12-3 or TRBV12-4 and TRBJ1-2, with a weak D call TRBD1 (6 bases). This CDR3 comprises 13 residues. The germline V and J ends were trimmed by 3 bases and 7 bases, with 12 bases remaining between them. The CDR3 reads CASSFGTIAGYTF. In DNA, the CDR3 is TGTGCCAGCAGTTTTGGGACAATTGCTGGCTACACCTTC.

V gene TRBV19 combines with J gene TRBJ1-2; D is undetermined. V dropped 1 base and J dropped 5 bases, with 8 bases sitting between them. Germline values: CDR1 LNHDA, CDR2 SQIVND (reference sequence). CDR3 length: 13 residues. The CDR3 sequence: CASSIGTQYGYTF. The CDR3 DNA reads TGTGCCAGTAGTATAGGGACCCAGTATGGCTACACCTTC.